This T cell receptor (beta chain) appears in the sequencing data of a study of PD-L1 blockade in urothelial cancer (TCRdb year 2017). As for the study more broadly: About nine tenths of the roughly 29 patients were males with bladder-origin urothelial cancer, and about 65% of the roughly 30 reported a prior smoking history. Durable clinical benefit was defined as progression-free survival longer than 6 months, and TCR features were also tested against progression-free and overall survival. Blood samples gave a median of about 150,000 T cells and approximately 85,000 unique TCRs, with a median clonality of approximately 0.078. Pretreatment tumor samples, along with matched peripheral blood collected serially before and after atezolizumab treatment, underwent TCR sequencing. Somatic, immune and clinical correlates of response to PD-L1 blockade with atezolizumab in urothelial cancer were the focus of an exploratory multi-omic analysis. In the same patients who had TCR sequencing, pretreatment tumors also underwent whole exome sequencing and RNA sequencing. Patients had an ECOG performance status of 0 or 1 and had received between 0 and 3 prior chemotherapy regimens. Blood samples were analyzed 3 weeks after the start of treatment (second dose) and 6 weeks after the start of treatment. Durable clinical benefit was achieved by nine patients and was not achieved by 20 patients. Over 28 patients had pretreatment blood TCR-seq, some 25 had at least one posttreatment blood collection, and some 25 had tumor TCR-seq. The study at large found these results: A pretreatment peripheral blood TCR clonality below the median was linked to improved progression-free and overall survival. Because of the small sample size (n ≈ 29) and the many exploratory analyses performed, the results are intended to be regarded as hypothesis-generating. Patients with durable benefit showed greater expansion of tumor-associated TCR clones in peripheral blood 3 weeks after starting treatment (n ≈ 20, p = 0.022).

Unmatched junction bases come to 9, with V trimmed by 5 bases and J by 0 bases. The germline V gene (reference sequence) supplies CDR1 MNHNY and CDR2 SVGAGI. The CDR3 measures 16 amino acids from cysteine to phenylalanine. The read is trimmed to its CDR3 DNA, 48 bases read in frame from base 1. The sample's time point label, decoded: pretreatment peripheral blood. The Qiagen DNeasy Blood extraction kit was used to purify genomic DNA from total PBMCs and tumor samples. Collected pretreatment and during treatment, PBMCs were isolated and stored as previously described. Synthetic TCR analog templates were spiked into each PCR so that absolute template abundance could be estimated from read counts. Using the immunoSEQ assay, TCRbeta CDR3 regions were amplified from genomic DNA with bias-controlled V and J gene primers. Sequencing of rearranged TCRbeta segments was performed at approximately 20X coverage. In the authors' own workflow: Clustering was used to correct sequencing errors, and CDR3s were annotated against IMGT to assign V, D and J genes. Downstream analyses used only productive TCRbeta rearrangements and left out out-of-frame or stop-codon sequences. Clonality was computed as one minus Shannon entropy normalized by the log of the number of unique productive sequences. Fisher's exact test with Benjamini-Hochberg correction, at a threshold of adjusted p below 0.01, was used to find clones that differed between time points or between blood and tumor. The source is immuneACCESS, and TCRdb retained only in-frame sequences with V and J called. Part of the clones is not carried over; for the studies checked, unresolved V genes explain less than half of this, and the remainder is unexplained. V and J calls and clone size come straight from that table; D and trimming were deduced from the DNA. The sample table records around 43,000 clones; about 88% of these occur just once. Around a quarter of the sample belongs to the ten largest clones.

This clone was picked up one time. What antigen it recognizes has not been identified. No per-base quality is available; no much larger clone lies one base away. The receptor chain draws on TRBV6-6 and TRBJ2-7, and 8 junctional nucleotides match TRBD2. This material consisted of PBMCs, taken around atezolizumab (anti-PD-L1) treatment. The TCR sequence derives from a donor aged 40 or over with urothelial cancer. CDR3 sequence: CASSILGGRPSYEQYF. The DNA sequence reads TGTGCCAGCAGTATCCTTGGCGGGAGGCCCTCCTACGAGCAGTACTTC.